One sample yielded the 15 T cell receptor beta chains listed below, sequenced in a study of blood T cells in healthy people across ages. Through a sample-barcoded 5' primer and a J-beta primer mix, a second PCR was run for about 6 to 12 cycles. TCRdb processed the 5' RACE reads anew with MiXCR; each CDR3 protein has one entry. The sample records hundreds of thousands of distinct CDR3 sequences, about 24% being singletons. What was sequenced was blood. These receptors all come from a man aged 70 or older in good health.

The rearrangement links TRBV12-3 or TRBV12-4 to TRBJ1-5, with D maybe TRBD1 (5 bases). Trimming shortened V by 3 bases and J by 1 base, and 13 bases separated the two germline ends. The CDR3 extends over 16 amino acids. The CDR3 DNA sequence: TGTGCCAGCAGTTTCTCTGGGGCGAGGAGCAATCAGCCCCAGCATTTT. Translating it yields CASSFSGARSNQPQHF.

This clonotype was seen only a few times. This sequence joins TRBV24-1 and TRBJ2-1; the match to TRBD1 covers 11 bases. Losses at the gene ends were 3 bases for V and 3 bases for J; bases not matched to a gene: 3. CDR1 is KGHDR, CDR2 SFDVKD, per germline. This CDR3 has 16 amino acids. This CDR3 reads CATSDTGTGGYNEQFF. For the CDR3, the DNA is TGTGCCACCAGTGATACCGGGACAGGGGGCTACAATGAGCAGTTCTTC.

The rearrangement uses TRBV20-1 and TRBJ1-1; no reliable D call. Trimming cost V 3 bases and J 1 base, with 12 bases left between them. The CDR3 runs 14 residues. Germline V gives CDR1 DFQATT, CDR2 SNEGSKA (reference sequence). In nucleotides, the CDR3 is TGCAGTGCTAGGTTCGGGATGCGGAACACTGAAGCTTTCTTT. This encodes CSARFGMRNTEAFF.

This chain uses TRBV12-3 or TRBV12-4 with TRBJ1-6; tentative D call: TRBD1 (6 bases). Trimming removed 2 bases at V and 2 bases at J, with 7 bases between. The CDR3 sequence is 15 residues long. This CDR3 reads CASSLRGAYNSPLHF. CDR3 bases: TGTGCCAGCAGTTTAAGGGGGGCCTATAATTCACCCCTCCACTTT.

The sample holds a few counts of this clonotype. The CDR3 nucleotides read TGTGCCAGCAGCTTAGCGGACGGGAACACTGAAGCTTTCTTT. As protein: CASSLADGNTEAFF. The chain joins TRBV7-9 to TRBJ1-1; no clear D. Germline values: CDR1 SEHNR, CDR2 FQNEAQ (reference sequence). This CDR3 contains 14 residues. V was clipped by 0 bases and J by 1 base, with 6 bases between them. Based on the CDR3 plus reference TRBV7-9 and TRBJ1-1, the full variable domain is DTGVSQNPRHKITKRGQNVTFRCDPISEHNRLYWYRQTLGQGPEFLTYFQNEAQLEKSRLLSDRFSAERPKGSFSTLEIQRTEQGDSAMYLCASSLADGNTEAFFGQGTRLTVV.

This clonotype was recorded a few times. The chain employs TRBV10-2 and TRBJ1-1, with D possibly TRBD1 on 5 matching bases. Germline CDR1 WSHSY, CDR2 SAAADI. The V gene lost 6 bases and the J gene lost 2 bases, with 10 bases spanning the gap. The CDR3 is 13 residues long. CDR3 nucleotides: TGCGCCAGCAGACGGGACGCTAACACTGAAGCTTTCTTT. It codes for CASRRDANTEAFF.

This clonotype was seen a handful of times. The rearrangement joins TRBV4-2 to TRBJ2-3, with 9 bases matching TRBD1. The germline gives CDR1 LGHNA, CDR2 YNFKEQ. V shed 4 bases and J 2 bases; nucleotides not matched to a gene: 7. This CDR3 contains 16 residues. The CDR3: CASSLTGTGITDTQYF. In DNA form, the CDR3 reads TGTGCCAGCAGCCTTACCGGGACAGGGATCACAGATACGCAGTATTTT.

This clonotype was observed a handful of times. The chain joins TRBV14 to TRBJ2-5; D is ambiguous. This CDR3 is built from 15 residues. Germline lookup yields CDR1 SGHDN and CDR2 FVKESK. With 0 bases removed from V and 5 bases from J, the gap between germline ends came to 13 bases. The CDR3 spells CASSQERTAGETQYF. In DNA form, the CDR3 reads TGTGCCAGCAGCCAAGAACGGACCGCCGGGGAGACCCAGTACTTC.

On this clonotype: A read error may be the cause here, since a much bigger clone is one base away. This chain links TRBV3-1 with TRBJ1-1; TRBD1 is a possible D gene (6 bases). V lost 1 base and J 1 base, leaving 7 bases between the germline ends. Germline values: CDR1 LGHDT, CDR2 YNNKEL (reference sequence). The CDR3 length is 14 residues. In nucleotides, the CDR3 is TGTGCCAGCAGCCAAGGGACAGAGAACACTGAAGCTTTCTTT. It yields the protein CASSQGTENTEAFF.

In this sample, this clonotype turned up many times. The V call is TRBV7-9, the J call TRBJ2-5; no clear D gene. Germline CDR1 SEHNR, CDR2 FQNEAQ (reference sequence). The CDR3 contains 13 residues. V was pared by 0 bases and J by 4 bases, with 6 bases between. Here the CDR3 DNA reads TGTGCCAGCAGCTTAGCTGGTGTAGAGACCCAGTACTTC. It encodes CASSLAGVETQYF.

V usage is TRBV10-3 and J usage is TRBJ1-2; D is unresolved. Trimming left V 8 bases short and J 2 bases short, with 9 bases between. The CDR3 has 12 residues. Germline CDR1 and CDR2: ENHRY and SYGVKD. The CDR3 spells CAIEDGNYGYTF. The CDR3 region has the DNA TGTGCCATCGAGGACGGGAACTATGGCTACACCTTC.

This clonotype was found a few times. The chain combines TRBV2 with TRBJ2-2; D possibly uses TRBD1 or TRBD2 (5 bases each). Germline loops: CDR1 SNHLY, CDR2 FYNNEI. V gave up 4 bases and J gave up 7 bases, with 16 bases separating them. This CDR3 has 15 residues. The CDR3: CASSAPGTRGGELFF. As DNA, the CDR3 is TGTGCCAGCAGTGCCCCCGGGACCCGGGGCGGGGAGCTGTTTTTT. Filled out from reference TRBV2 and TRBJ2-2, the complete variable domain reads EPEVTQTPSHQVTQMGQEVILRCVPISNHLYFYWYRQILGQKVEFLVSFYNNEISEKSEIFDDQFSVERPDGSNFTLKIRSTKLEDSAMYFCASSAPGTRGGELFFGEGSRLTVL.

A few counts support this clonotype. The chain combines TRBV5-4 with TRBJ2-7; 8 bases fit TRBD1. Germline V gene sequence: CDR1 SGHNT, CDR2 YYREEE (reference sequence). The ends lost 2 bases at V and 0 bases at J; junction bases unmatched: 7. The CDR3 has 16 amino acids. CDR3 region: CASSFVQGASSYEQYF. CDR3 nucleotides: TGTGCCAGCAGCTTTGTGCAGGGGGCTTCCTCCTACGAGCAGTACTTC.

The rearrangement links TRBV28 to TRBJ2-5, with D hard to call. There are 12 residues in the CDR3. The V end lost 3 bases, the J end lost 4 bases, and 6 bases lay between the germline ends. Germline loops: CDR1 MDHEN, CDR2 SYDVKM. CDR3 in DNA: TGTGCCAGCAGTTTTGACCCAGAGACCCAGTACTTC. It is translated as CASSFDPETQYF. Combining the CDR3 with reference TRBV28 and TRBJ2-5 gives the whole variable domain DVKVTQSSRYLVKRTGEKVFLECVQDMDHENMFWYRQDPGLGLRLIYFSYDVKMKEKGDIPEGYSVSREKKERFSLILESASTNQTSMYLCASSFDPETQYFGPGTRLLVL.

This clonotype has more than one count but fewer than ten. The chain joins TRBV6-6 to TRBJ2-7, with 11 bases aligning to TRBD2. V dropped 6 bases and J dropped 2; count of bases not matched to a gene: 6. This CDR3 has 15 amino acids. Looked up from germline, CDR1 is MNHNY and CDR2 is SVGAGI (reference sequence). The CDR3 DNA is TGTGCCAGCAGGGAAACTAGCGGGAGTACCTACGAGCAGTACGTC. Protein product: CASRETSGSTYEQYV.